This paragraph covers one T cell receptor (beta chain) sequence. Antigen: not known. The data stem from a study of T cell repertoires in cytomegalovirus infection. Study information: CMV infection together with matching HLA type was indicated by public TCR beta signatures.

TCRdb reprocessed the reads with MiXCR, giving one entry per CDR3 protein. The table lists roughly 150,000 distinct CDR3 sequences, 23% of them singletons. This CDR3 spans 13 amino acids. CDR1 and CDR2 (germline): GTSNPN, SVGIG (reference sequence). Trimming left V 0 bases short and J 9 bases short, with 12 bases between. Overall study findings and caveats: HLA-C-restricted CMV-specific TCR beta clonotypes prevailed in the ex vivo response.

The clonotype comes from a human donor in good health (CMV status not recorded). Some clones in this sample may be carry-over from other donors' samples. The V call is TRBV30, the J call TRBJ2-1; maybe TRBD2 (6 bases). The source material was PBMCs. CDR3 DNA: TGTGCCTGGAGTGTACGAGAGGGAGGTGAGCAGTTCTTC. Residues: CAWSVREGGEQFF. The variable domain in full, completed from reference TRBV30 and TRBJ2-1, reads SQTIHQWPATLVQPVGSPLSLECTVEGTSNPNLYWYRQAAGRGLQLLFYSVGIGQISSEVPQNLSASRPQDRQFILSSKKLLLSDSGFYLCAWSVREGGEQFFGPGTRLTVL.